The clone carrying this T cell receptor beta chain has a handful of counts. The data stem from a study of blood T cell repertoires in COVID-19. At the level of the study: Acute and convalescent COVID-19 samples came from the United States, Italy and Spain.

The CDR3 is 13 amino acids. Germline assignment: CDR1 KGHSH and CDR2 LQKENI. V lost 8 bases, J lost 8 bases, and 8 bases stayed unmatched. Method: immunoSEQ multiplex PCR; TCRdb's copy keeps in-frame clones and lacks some. The repertoire holds over 70,000 clones, with 75% to 85% as singletons. The chain carries TRBV18 and TRBJ1-4; 7 bases align to TRBD1. Sequencing was done on a sample of peripheral blood. This clonotype was obtained from a woman aged 80 or over with acute or convalescent COVID-19. The CDR3 loop reads CASTTGYGEKLFF. The CDR3 DNA sequence: TGTGCCAGCACGACAGGGTACGGCGAAAAACTGTTTTTT. Full variable domain (rest looked up from reference TRBV18 and TRBJ1-4): NAGVMQNPRHLVRRRGQEARLRCSPMKGHSHVYWYRQLPEEGLKFMVYLQKENIIDESGMPKERFSAEFPKEGPSILRIQQVVRGDSAAYFCASTTGYGEKLFFGSGTQLSVL.